Following are 29 T cell receptor beta chains from one sample sequenced in a study of Ad26.COV2.S vaccination and SARS-CoV-2 variants. Profiled with immunoSEQ multiplex PCR; TCRdb holds only in-frame clones, not every one. The table records 350,000 to 500,000 clones, more than 80% of them present only once. Stated treatment: 15 to 20 received Ad26.COV2.S at low or high dose, single or two shots; 5 received placebo; per-sample allocation not given. On day 63 after the first injection, vaccine and placebo recipients gave samples. The input for sequencing was peripheral blood, taken in a trial of Ad26.COV2.S vaccine versus placebo. These receptors originate from a person aged 18-65 years who received the Ad26.COV2.S COVID-19 vaccine or a placebo.

V gene TRBV18 combines with J gene TRBJ2-7, with D tentatively TRBD2 (6 bases). V was cut by 6 bases and J by 2 bases, with 23 bases left in between. Germline V gene data show CDR1 as KGHSH and CDR2 as LQKENI. The CDR3 is 17 residues long. In nucleotides, the CDR3 is TGTGCCAGCTCGCCGGAGGGCTACAGCAACAAAGCCTACGAGCAGTACTTC. Amino acid sequence: CASSPEGYSNKAYEQYF.

The rearrangement links TRBV18 to TRBJ2-3; TRBD2 aligns across 13 bases. The CDR3 is 21 amino acids. Germline lookup yields CDR1 KGHSH and CDR2 LQKENI. V was clipped by 3 bases and J by 5 bases; unmatched bases: 20. CDR3 DNA sequence: TGTGCCAGCTCACCGATGATCGGACATTTATCCGGGACTAGCGGGGAAGATACGCAGTATTTT. Amino acids: CASSPMIGHLSGTSGEDTQYF.

The count of this clone is one. V gene TRBV15 combines with J gene TRBJ1-2; D is ambiguous. The germline V gene encodes CDR1 LNHNV and CDR2 YYDKDF (reference sequence). Trimming pared 0 bases from V and 3 bases from J, leaving 8 bases between. This CDR3 is built from 14 residues. For the CDR3, the DNA is TGTGCCACCAGCAGAGATCGGGTGGACTATGGCTACACCTTC. It encodes CATSRDRVDYGYTF. The variable domain in full, with the rest retrieved from reference TRBV15 and TRBJ1-2, is DAMVIQNPRYQVTQFGKPVTLSCSQTLNHNVMYWYQQKSSQAPKLLFHYYDKDFNNEADTPDNFQSRRPNTSFCFLDIRSPGLGDTAMYLCATSRDRVDYGYTFGSGTRLTVV.

The DNA for the CDR3 is TGTGCCAGCAGTTTGTTTCATGGGACAGAGTACGAGCAGTACTTC. Translated, it gives CASSLFHGTEYEQYF. The V and J genes are TRBV6-2 or TRBV6-3 and TRBJ2-7; 7 nucleotides align to TRBD1. The CDR3 sequence is 15 residues long. Trimming cost V 4 bases and J 4 bases; bases outside gene matches: 10. Germline V gene data show CDR1 as MNHEY and CDR2 as SVGEGT.

This sequence joins TRBV18 and TRBJ2-1; D is tentatively TRBD1 or TRBD2 (5 bases each). Germline CDR1 is KGHSH and CDR2 is LQKENI. V was pared by 3 bases and J by 4 bases, with 13 bases between. The length of the CDR3 is 15 residues. CDR3 sequence reads: CASSPGAGSYNEQFF. CDR3 nucleotide sequence: TGTGCCAGCTCACCCGGGGCAGGGTCATACAATGAGCAGTTCTTC. The full variable domain, its missing parts supplied by reference TRBV18 and TRBJ2-1, is NAGVMQNPRHLVRRRGQEARLRCSPMKGHSHVYWYRQLPEEGLKFMVYLQKENIIDESGMPKERFSAEFPKEGPSILRIQQVVRGDSAAYFCASSPGAGSYNEQFFGPGTRLTVL.

Turning to this clone: This CDR3 is also generated by other DNA sequences in the sample. CDR3 in amino acids: CAISEGGSYEQYF. CDR3 in DNA: TGTGCCATCAGTGAAGGAGGCAGTTACGAGCAGTACTTC. J is TRBJ2-7 and V is TRBV10-3; a possible D gene is TRBD2 (5 bases). Looked up from germline, CDR1 is ENHRY and CDR2 is SYGVKD. V shed 3 bases and J shed 4 bases, with 10 bases lying between them. The CDR3 consists of 13 residues.

The chain uses TRBV7-2 and TRBJ1-2; tentatively, D is TRBD1 (6 bases). This CDR3 contains 12 residues. V was pared by 5 bases and J by 8 bases, with 12 bases between. Germline CDR1 SGHTA, CDR2 FQGNSA. The CDR3 protein is CASSPYRVGYTF. The CDR3 DNA sequence: TGTGCCAGCAGCCCATACAGGGTCGGCTACACCTTC.

The chain joins TRBV7-9 to TRBJ2-7; D unresolved. V lost 5 bases and J 12 bases, leaving 20 bases between the germline ends. CDR1 and CDR2 (germline): SEHNR, FQNEAQ (reference sequence). The length of the CDR3 is 13 residues. CDR3 in DNA: TGTGCCAGCAGCCTCTCTGGGTCGCCGTCAATGTACTTC. The encoded protein is CASSLSGSPSMYF.

The chain combines TRBV7-9 with TRBJ2-2, with D possibly matching TRBD1 (6 bases). In germline, CDR1 is SEHNR, CDR2 FQNEAQ (reference sequence). The CDR3 is 17 amino acids. The germline V and J ends were trimmed by 2 bases and 1 base, with 14 bases remaining between them. The CDR3, as DNA: TGTGCCAGCAGCTTATTTTTCGGGACACTGAACACCGGGGAGCTGTTTTTT. Translating gives CASSLFFGTLNTGELFF. The full variable domain, in which reference TRBV7-9 and TRBJ2-2 provide the parts outside the CDR3, is DTGVSQNPRHKITKRGQNVTFRCDPISEHNRLYWYRQTLGQGPEFLTYFQNEAQLEKSRLLSDRFSAERPKGSFSTLEIQRTEQGDSAMYLCASSLFFGTLNTGELFFGEGSRLTVL.

The chain links TRBV2 to TRBJ1-5; TRBD1 aligns across 8 bases. There are 14 residues in the CDR3. Trimming cost V 5 bases and J 6 bases; bases outside gene matches: 6. The germline V gene has CDR1 SNHLY and CDR2 FYNNEI. The CDR3 loop reads CASSPTGASQPQHF. DNA of the CDR3: TGTGCCAGCAGTCCGACAGGGGCGAGTCAGCCCCAGCATTTT.

The rearrangement uses TRBV7-9 and TRBJ2-1, with D hard to call. CDR1 and CDR2 from the germline V gene are SEHNR and FQNEAQ (reference sequence). Trimming pared 3 bases from V and 6 bases from J, leaving 12 bases between. The CDR3 has 14 amino acids. The CDR3 region has the DNA TGTGCCAGCAGCTTTGATGTAGGGTTCAATGAGCAGTTCTTC. Translated, it gives CASSFDVGFNEQFF.

The chain links TRBV12-3 or TRBV12-4 to TRBJ1-5; unclear D gene. Between the trimmed V and J ends, which lost 2 bases and 12 bases, there was a span of 8 bases. The CDR3 runs 11 residues. CDR3 in DNA: TGTGCCAGCAGTTTATACGGGGACCAGCATTTT. Residues: CASSLYGDQHF.

The gene calls are TRBV6-5 and TRBJ2-6, with D uncertain. The CDR3 is 15 amino acids. Germline CDR1 is MNHEY and CDR2 is SVGAGI. The germline V and J ends were trimmed by 2 bases and 2 bases, with 7 bases remaining between them. CDR3 amino acids: CASSYRTPGANVLTF. The CDR3 nucleotides are TGTGCCAGCAGTTACAGGACCCCTGGGGCCAACGTCCTGACTTTC.

The chain couples TRBV4-2 to TRBJ2-3; TRBD2 is a possible D gene (6 bases). Per germline, CDR1 LGHNA and CDR2 YNFKEQ. Trimming left V 3 bases short and J 2 bases short, with 18 bases between. CDR3 size: 17 residues. The CDR3 here is CASSHARQTGVTDTQYF. Written as DNA, the CDR3 is TGTGCCAGCAGCCACGCCCGACAGACGGGGGTCACAGATACGCAGTATTTT.

The rearrangement links TRBV19 to TRBJ2-7, with D unresolved. V lost 5 bases and J 3 bases, leaving 11 bases between the germline ends. The germline CDR1 and CDR2 sequences are LNHDA and SQIVND (reference sequence). The CDR3 has 13 residues. DNA of the CDR3: TGTGCCAGTAGTGCGGCCCCCGACTACGAGCAGTACTTC. Translated, it gives CASSAAPDYEQYF.

The chain joins TRBV27 to TRBJ2-7, with 11 bases lining up with TRBD1. The CDR3 runs to 13 residues. With 8 bases clipped from V and 1 base from J, the junction kept 1 base outside the gene matches. Germline values: CDR1 MNHEY, CDR2 SMNVEV (reference sequence). The CDR3 coding sequence is TGTGCCAGCGGGGACAGGGGGTCCTACGAGCAGTACTTC. This translates into CASGDRGSYEQYF.

The CDR3 nucleotides are TGTGCCAGTAAGGAAGCGGGAGTCCCCGGGGAGCTGTTTTTT. Amino acid sequence: CASKEAGVPGELFF. The genes are TRBV19 and TRBJ2-2, with TRBD2 matching over 8 bases. V was pared by 7 bases and J by 6 bases, with 7 bases of the junction left unmatched. Germline V CDR1 and CDR2: LNHDA, SQIVND (reference sequence). The CDR3 runs 14 residues.

The V gene is TRBV6-2 or TRBV6-3, the J gene TRBJ2-3; D possibly corresponds to TRBD2 (5 bases). Germline values: CDR1 MNHEY, CDR2 SVGEGT. This CDR3 spans 14 amino acids. V lost 6 bases, J lost 2 bases, and 12 bases lay in between. This chain's CDR3 is CASSLDFPTDTQYF. CDR3 DNA sequence: TGTGCCAGCAGCTTGGACTTCCCCACAGATACGCAGTATTTT.

V gene TRBV6-5 combines with J gene TRBJ2-2; no clear D gene. Deletions cut 5 bases from V and 2 bases from J, with 0 bases between. The CDR3 runs to 11 residues. The germline V gene has CDR1 MNHEY and CDR2 SVGAGI. CDR3 residues: CASSNTGELFF. CDR3 DNA sequence: TGTGCCAGCAGTAACACCGGGGAGCTGTTTTTT.

The chain combines TRBV6-1 with TRBJ1-5; D remains ambiguous. CDR1 and CDR2 (germline): MNHNS, SASEGT. This CDR3 region has 14 residues. Trimming removed 2 bases from V and 6 bases from J, with 11 bases in between. The CDR3 here is CASSENMEFQPQHF. As DNA, the CDR3 is TGTGCCAGCAGTGAAAATATGGAGTTTCAGCCCCAGCATTTT.

The chain recombines TRBV7-6 with TRBJ1-6; TRBD1 aligns across 7 bases. Germline trimming cut 2 bases from V and 7 bases from J; bases unmatched to any gene: 11. This CDR3 is built from 17 residues. Germline CDR1 is SGHVS and CDR2 is FNYEAQ. The CDR3 region has the DNA TGTGCCAGCAGCTTACTAGGGGGCCGCTTCGACAATTCACCCCTCCACTTT. Protein: CASSLLGGRFDNSPLHF.

The rearrangement joins TRBV5-1 to TRBJ2-1; D possibly corresponds to TRBD1 (6 bases). The CDR3 length is 19 residues. Germline V CDR1 and CDR2: SGHRS, YFSETQ. Trimming took 5 bases from V and 0 from J, leaving 24 bases between them. The DNA for the CDR3 is TGCGCCAGCAGTAGCTTCGGGGCGGTTGGGGGCAGCTCCTACAATGAGCAGTTCTTC. This sequence encodes CASSSFGAVGGSSYNEQFF.

In this sample, this clone turned up once. The rearrangement joins TRBV4-1 to TRBJ2-3, with D possibly matching TRBD1 (5 bases). The germline gives CDR1 MGHRA, CDR2 YSYEKL. Trimming shortened V by 1 base and J by 4 bases, and 9 bases separated the two germline ends. The CDR3 totals 14 residues. In DNA, the CDR3 is TGCGCCAGCAGCCAAGCCAGGGAAGCAGATACGCAGTATTTT. It codes for CASSQAREADTQYF.

The chain joins TRBV7-9 to TRBJ1-3, with a possible D match to TRBD1 (5 bases). Germline CDR1 reads SEHNR; CDR2 reads FQNEAQ (reference sequence). The CDR3 runs 14 residues. The ends were cut back, 5 bases at V and 0 bases at J, with 8 bases in the middle. CDR3 sequence reads: CASSDRFSGNTIYF. The CDR3 region has the DNA TGTGCCAGCAGCGACAGATTCTCTGGAAACACCATATATTTT.

The V call is TRBV4-2, the J call TRBJ2-1; 7 nucleotides match TRBD2. CDR1 and CDR2 (germline): LGHNA, YNFKEQ. This CDR3 is built from 17 residues. With V trimmed by 1 base and J by 7 bases, 13 bases remained unmatched. The CDR3 DNA reads TGTGCCAGCAGCCAAGTCGTCGGCCTAGCGGAGGGGAATGAGCAGTTCTTC. Translated: CASSQVVGLAEGNEQFF.

This chain joins TRBV25-1 and TRBJ2-1; 11 bases match TRBD2. Trimming at V came to 5 bases and at J to 3 bases, leaving 12 bases not matched to a gene. Germline V gene lookup returns CDR1 MGHDK and CDR2 SYGVNS. This CDR3 comprises 18 residues. For the CDR3, the DNA is TGTGCCAGCAGTCCCCGCGGGGCAACTAGCGGGAGCTACAATGAGCAGTTCTTC. Its protein product is CASSPRGATSGSYNEQFF.

The V call is TRBV6-2 or TRBV6-3, the J call TRBJ2-7, with TRBD1 matching 8 bases. The germline CDR1 and CDR2 sequences are MNHEY and SVGEGT. The CDR3 contains 15 residues. The J segment lost 2 bases and the V segment lost 6 bases, leaving 9 bases of the junction unmatched. The CDR3 DNA reads TGTGCCAGCAGCAACCGGACAGGGATCACCTACGAGCAGTACTTC. Encoded protein: CASSNRTGITYEQYF.

V usage is TRBV6-2 or TRBV6-3 and J usage is TRBJ2-3; D gene uncertain. The CDR3 runs 13 residues. Germline loops: CDR1 MNHEY, CDR2 SVGEGT. With 4 bases removed from V and 2 bases from J, the gap between germline ends came to 7 bases. The CDR3 coding sequence is TGTGCCAGCAGTTTTACCTACACAGATACGCAGTATTTT. This translates into CASSFTYTDTQYF.

This sequence joins TRBV15 and TRBJ2-5, with 8 bases that match TRBD2. The CDR3 covers 14 residues. V was pared by 8 bases and J by 9 bases, with 14 bases of the junction left unmatched. From germline, CDR1 is LNHNV and CDR2 YYDKDF (reference sequence). The CDR3 sequence is CATQVQRENRAQYF. The CDR3 coding sequence is TGTGCCACCCAGGTGCAGCGGGAGAACCGGGCCCAGTACTTC.